The present T cell receptor beta chain was sequenced within a study of siplizumab effects on memory and regulatory T cells. V lost 3 bases, J lost 5 bases, and 17 bases lay in between. Germline CDR1 reads SGHNT; CDR2 reads YENEEA. CDR3 length: 16 residues. Profiled with immunoSEQ multiplex PCR; TCRdb holds only in-frame clones, not every one. Of fewer than 70,000 clones listed, 88% are singletons. This clone occurred once. The TCR sequence derives from a human donor in good health. The J gene is TRBJ2-1, the V gene TRBV11-3; a weak D match, TRBD1 (6 bases). Sequenced sample: Tregs sorted from blood. The CDR3, as DNA: TGTGCCAGCAGCTTCCAGGGGCCGGGGAGCAACAATGAGCAGTTCTTC. As protein: CASSFQGPGSNNEQFF.